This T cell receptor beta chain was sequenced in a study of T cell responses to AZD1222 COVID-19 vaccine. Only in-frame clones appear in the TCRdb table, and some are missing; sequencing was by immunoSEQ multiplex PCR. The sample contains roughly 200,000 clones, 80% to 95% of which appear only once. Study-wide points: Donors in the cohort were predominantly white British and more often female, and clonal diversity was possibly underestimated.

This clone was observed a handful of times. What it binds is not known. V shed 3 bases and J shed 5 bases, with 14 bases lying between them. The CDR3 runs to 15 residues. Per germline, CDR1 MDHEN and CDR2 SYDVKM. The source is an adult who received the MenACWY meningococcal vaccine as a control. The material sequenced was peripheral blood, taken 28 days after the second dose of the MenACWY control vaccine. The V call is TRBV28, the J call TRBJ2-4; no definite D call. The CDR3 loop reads CASSFIAGFENIQYF. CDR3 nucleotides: TGTGCCAGCAGTTTCATTGCTGGGTTCGAAAACATTCAGTACTTC.